What follows are 29 T cell receptor beta chains derived from one specimen sequenced in a study of response to subunit inactivated influenza vaccine. TCRdb re-called the RT-PCR reads through MiXCR, storing one row per CDR3 protein. The profile shows approximately 170,000 distinct CDR3 sequences, roughly 12% of them singletons. These same data were also listed under a study on T cells expressing NK-cell markers. That work contributes: UMIs accompanied the 5'RACE template switching by which TCR beta cDNA was made.

The input for sequencing was CD8+ T cells sorted from PBMCs, taken 11 to 12 days after vaccination. The receptors come from a middle-aged man who received an inactivated influenza vaccine.

The chain's CDR3 is CASSFDAWTEAFF. The CDR3 DNA reads as TGTGCCAGCAGTTTTGATGCGTGGACTGAAGCTTTCTTT. The genes are TRBV27 and TRBJ1-1; D gene ambiguous. Between the trimmed V and J ends, which lost 3 bases and 5 bases, there was a span of 10 bases. The germline V gene has CDR1 MNHEY and CDR2 SMNVEV (reference sequence). The CDR3 is 13 amino acids.

This chain joins TRBV15 and TRBJ2-1; 8 nucleotides match TRBD2. Germline assignment: CDR1 LNHNV and CDR2 YYDKDF (reference sequence). This CDR3 has 16 residues. With V trimmed by 0 bases and J by 5 bases, 6 bases remained unmatched. Here the CDR3 reads CATSRDRGGADNEQFF. As DNA, the CDR3 is TGTGCCACCAGCAGAGATCGGGGGGGGGCAGACAATGAGCAGTTCTTC.

This chain connects TRBV27 to TRBJ2-1; 7 positions match TRBD1. The V gene's germline CDR1 is MNHEY and CDR2 SMNVEV (reference sequence). The CDR3 runs to 15 residues. J gave up 3 bases and V 2 bases, and 4 bases lay outside the gene matches. In nucleotides, the CDR3 is TGTGCCAGCAGTTTAGTGACAGGGCGCTACAATGAGCAGTTCTTC. This translates into CASSLVTGRYNEQFF.

At least ten counts were recorded for this clonotype. This rearrangement joins TRBV5-5 to TRBJ2-7, with D tentatively TRBD1 (5 bases). Trimming removed 0 bases at V and 2 bases at J, with 15 bases between. Germline CDR1 reads SGHKS; CDR2 reads YYEKEE (reference sequence). The CDR3 consists of 16 residues. CDR3 nucleotides: TGTGCCAGCAGCTTGGACGGGCAGGGATTTACCTACGAGCAGTACTTC. Amino acid sequence: CASSLDGQGFTYEQYF.

There are a few counts of this clonotype. This rearrangement joins TRBV6-2 or TRBV6-3 to TRBJ2-1; D may be TRBD2 (5 bases). The CDR3 is made up of 13 amino acids. Trimming left V 7 bases short and J 8 bases short, with 15 bases between. From germline, CDR1 is MNHEY and CDR2 SVGEGT. The CDR3 DNA is TGTGCCAGCATCTCCCCACGGCGGGATGAGCAGTTCTTC. Translating it yields CASISPRRDEQFF.

The rearrangement uses TRBV10-3 and TRBJ2-3; possible D gene TRBD1, 7 bases. Germline assignment: CDR1 ENHRY and CDR2 SYGVKD. Trimming cost V 6 bases and J 1 base, with 11 bases left between them. There are 14 residues in the CDR3. CDR3 amino acids: CAIRVRGGTDTQYF. CDR3 in DNA: TGTGCCATCAGGGTCAGGGGGGGCACAGATACGCAGTATTTT.

Ten or more counts support this clonotype. The gene calls are TRBV20-1 and TRBJ2-1, with 9 bases identical to TRBD2. V dropped 0 bases and J dropped 6; count of bases not matched to a gene: 6. The CDR3 loop spans 15 amino acids. From germline, CDR1 is DFQATT and CDR2 SNEGSKA (reference sequence). CDR3 in amino acids: CSARDLRTSVNEQFF. The CDR3 DNA reads TGCAGTGCTAGAGATCTTAGGACTAGCGTCAATGAGCAGTTCTTC.

V and J are TRBV28 and TRBJ1-5; no definite D call. Germline CDR1 is MDHEN and CDR2 is SYDVKM. Trimming shortened V by 6 bases and J by 7 bases, and 19 bases separated the two germline ends. This CDR3 region has 15 residues. The CDR3: CASRSDFSTQQPQHF. The CDR3 coding sequence is TGTGCCAGCAGGAGCGATTTCTCAACCCAGCAGCCCCAGCATTTT.

The chain joins TRBV7-6 to TRBJ1-1; 9 nucleotides align to TRBD1. Germline V gives CDR1 SGHVS, CDR2 FNYEAQ. This CDR3 spans 14 amino acids. V gave up 5 bases and J gave up 7 bases; unmatched junction bases: 8. CDR3 in amino acids: CASSQGQGLYEAFF. The CDR3 coding sequence is TGTGCCAGCAGCCAGGGACAGGGCCTGTATGAAGCTTTCTTT.

V usage is TRBV10-2 and J usage is TRBJ2-3, with 8 bases matching TRBD2. CDR3 size: 15 residues. Unmatched junction bases numbered 9, after V lost 6 bases and J lost 4 bases. The germline V gene encodes CDR1 WSHSY and CDR2 SAAADI. The CDR3 nucleotides are TGCGCCAGCAGCCCCGGGACTAGGAGCCCAGATACGCAGTATTTT. This codes for CASSPGTRSPDTQYF.

This sequence joins TRBV7-2 and TRBJ1-2; a possible D gene is TRBD1 (5 bases). V dropped 0 bases and J dropped 4 bases, with 12 bases sitting between them. Germline CDR1 SGHTA, CDR2 FQGNSA. The CDR3 runs to 15 residues. In DNA form, the CDR3 reads TGTGCCAGCAGCTTAGCCCGGACCGGGGGCTATGGCTACACCTTC. It codes for CASSLARTGGYGYTF. Filled out from reference TRBV7-2 and TRBJ1-2, the complete variable domain reads GAGVSQSPSNKVTEKGKDVELRCDPISGHTALYWYRQSLGQGLEFLIYFQGNSAPDKSGLPSDRFSAERTGGSVSTLTIQRTQQEDSAVYLCASSLARTGGYGYTFGSGTRLTVV.

J is TRBJ2-2 and V is TRBV24-1, with TRBD1 matching over 7 bases. V shed 7 bases, J shed 3 bases, and the junction held 4 bases outside the gene matches. This CDR3 is built from 14 residues. Germline V CDR1 and CDR2: KGHDR, SFDVKD. The CDR3: CATRDDRDTGELFF. The DNA for the CDR3 is TGTGCCACCAGAGACGACAGGGACACCGGGGAGCTGTTTTTT.

The chain joins TRBV12-3 or TRBV12-4 to TRBJ1-5, with TRBD1 identical over 8 bases. J lost 4 bases, V lost 3 bases, and 5 bases had no gene match. The CDR3 covers 15 residues. CDR3 loop: CASSFGQGWNQPQHF. DNA of the CDR3: TGTGCCAGCAGTTTTGGACAGGGTTGGAATCAGCCCCAGCATTTT.

This clonotype was detected only a few times. The chain links TRBV4-1 to TRBJ2-3; the match to TRBD2 covers 10 bases. This CDR3 has 17 amino acids. Germline V gives CDR1 MGHRA, CDR2 YSYEKL. V dropped 2 bases and J dropped 3; count of bases not matched to a gene: 8. CDR3 loop: CASSQRGSGGATDTQYF. CDR3 DNA: TGCGCCAGCAGCCAAAGAGGGAGCGGGGGGGCGACAGATACGCAGTATTTT.

This clonotype has at least ten counts. The rearrangement links TRBV11-2 to TRBJ2-3; weak D call: TRBD1 (6 bases). The ends were cut back, 8 bases at V and 2 bases at J, with 14 bases in the middle. The CDR3 has 14 residues. Looked up from germline, CDR1 is SGHAT and CDR2 is FQNNGV. The CDR3 sequence: CASGEGVNTDTQYF. CDR3 bases: TGTGCCAGCGGTGAGGGGGTAAACACAGATACGCAGTATTTT.

This clonotype occurred a few times. DNA of the CDR3: TGCAGCGTTCCAGCGGGACTTAGAAACCTGGGGGAGACCCAGTACTTC. Residues: CSVPAGLRNLGETQYF. The chain is built from TRBV29-1 and TRBJ2-5, with 7 bases matching TRBD2. V was clipped by 5 bases and J by 5 bases; unmatched bases: 17. CDR1 SQVTM and CDR2 ANQGSEA come from the germline V gene. CDR3 length: 16 residues.

This clonotype was seen more than once but under ten times. This chain uses TRBV15 with TRBJ2-7, with a tentative D call TRBD2 (7 bases). Germline CDR1 and CDR2: LNHNV and YYDKDF (reference sequence). The CDR3 loop spans 14 amino acids. Trimming took 11 bases from V and 6 from J, leaving 23 bases between them. The CDR3: CASSSGGPSREQYF. The DNA of the CDR3 is TGTGCCTCTTCCTCGGGGGGCCCTTCTCGCGAGCAGTACTTC.

The V and J genes are TRBV20-1 and TRBJ2-4, with D perhaps matching TRBD1 (6 bases). Germline assignment: CDR1 DFQATT and CDR2 SNEGSKA (reference sequence). The CDR3 is 16 residues long. Between the trimmed V and J ends, which lost 1 base and 0 bases, there was a span of 13 bases. CDR3 sequence (DNA): TGCAGTGCTAGAGGAAGGGACACCTTAGCCAAAAACATTCAGTACTTC. Its translation: CSARGRDTLAKNIQYF.

This clonotype was seen a handful of times. CDR3 in amino acids: CASSPRSAAPPDGYTF. As DNA, the CDR3 is TGTGCCAGCAGCCCCCGATCGGCGGCTCCACCCGATGGCTACACCTTC. V gene TRBV6-1 combines with J gene TRBJ1-2; D gene ambiguous. V lost 6 bases to trimming and J lost 6 bases, with 23 bases between them. Germline V gene sequence: CDR1 MNHNS, CDR2 SASEGT. This CDR3 contains 16 residues.

This chain uses TRBV25-1 with TRBJ2-2, with no clear D. Trimming took 4 bases from V and 8 from J, leaving 2 bases between them. CDR1 is MGHDK, CDR2 SYGVNS, per germline. CDR3 size: 10 residues. The CDR3 loop is CASSAGELFF. The DNA of the CDR3 is TGTGCCAGCAGTGCTGGGGAGCTGTTTTTT.

This rearrangement joins TRBV29-1 to TRBJ2-1, with 9 bases matching TRBD2. This CDR3 has 15 amino acids. Unmatched junction bases numbered 7, after V lost 3 bases and J lost 4 bases. Germline V lookup: CDR1 SQVTM, CDR2 ANQGSEA. CDR3 bases: TGCAGCGTTGAGGGACGACTAGCGGCATACAATGAGCAGTTCTTC. Protein: CSVEGRLAAYNEQFF.

There are a few counts of this clonotype. The gene calls are TRBV7-9 and TRBJ1-2; 9 bases match TRBD1. Germline trimming cut 5 bases from V and 8 bases from J; bases unmatched to any gene: 6. Per germline, CDR1 SEHNR and CDR2 FQNEAQ (reference sequence). The CDR3 runs to 13 residues. CDR3 coding DNA: TGTGCCAGCAGCCGAGGACAGGGGACCGGCTACACCTTC. It encodes CASSRGQGTGYTF.

The chain couples TRBV19 to TRBJ1-5, with D uncertain. The CDR3 extends over 15 amino acids. The germline V and J ends were trimmed by 3 bases and 2 bases, with 11 bases remaining between them. In germline, CDR1 is LNHDA, CDR2 SQIVND (reference sequence). The CDR3 DNA sequence: TGTGCCAGTAGTATTCGTGGAGGTGGCAATCAGCCCCAGCATTTT. It is translated as CASSIRGGGNQPQHF.

This clonotype was found a few times. This chain uses TRBV4-1 with TRBJ2-7; tentative D call: TRBD1 (5 bases). Per the germline V gene, CDR1 is MGHRA and CDR2 is YSYEKL. This CDR3 region has 16 residues. Trimming removed 2 bases at V and 3 bases at J, with 17 bases between. The CDR3 nucleotides are TGCGCCAGCAGCCAAACTGACAGTCCTTCCATCTACGAGCAGTACTTC. Translating it yields CASSQTDSPSIYEQYF.

This chain connects TRBV5-1 to TRBJ2-5, with 9 bases aligning to TRBD1. With V trimmed by 4 bases and J by 4 bases, 8 bases remained unmatched. The CDR3 contains 15 residues. Germline CDR1 reads SGHRS; CDR2 reads YFSETQ. CDR3 amino acids: CASSPWGQGGETQYF. CDR3 sequence (DNA): TGCGCCAGCAGCCCATGGGGACAGGGAGGAGAGACCCAGTACTTC.

This clonotype was seen more than once but under ten times. The rearrangement links TRBV5-6 to TRBJ2-5, with D uncertain. The CDR3 covers 12 residues. The germline V gene encodes CDR1 SGHDT and CDR2 YYEEEE. Deletions cut 1 base from V and 5 bases from J, with 6 bases between. The CDR3 DNA reads as TGTGCCAGCAGCTTGTGGGTGGAGACCCAGTACTTC. It yields the protein CASSLWVETQYF.

This clonotype occurred a few times. V gene TRBV28 combines with J gene TRBJ2-1; 12 nucleotides line up with TRBD1. Germline V gene lookup returns CDR1 MDHEN and CDR2 SYDVKM. The CDR3 loop spans 16 amino acids. V lost 3 bases and J lost 8; bases outside the gene matches: 8. The CDR3 DNA reads TGTGCCAGCAGTTTGCTCGGGACAGGGGGCCTTTATGAGCAGTTCTTC. Translated: CASSLLGTGGLYEQFF.

In its sample, this clonotype was seen many times. The chain recombines TRBV10-2 with TRBJ2-1; possibly TRBD1 or TRBD2 for D (6 bases each). V was pared by 8 bases and J by 3 bases, with 14 bases between. CDR3 length: 14 amino acids. The germline gives CDR1 WSHSY, CDR2 SAAADI. The CDR3 nucleotides are TGCGCCAGCGGGGGGCTAGCGAGCTACAATGAGCAGTTCTTC. This translates into CASGGLASYNEQFF.

This clonotype was seen many times. This rearrangement joins TRBV24-1 to TRBJ2-3; no clear D. Germline V gene data show CDR1 as KGHDR and CDR2 as SFDVKD. Trimming pared 3 bases from V and 4 bases from J, leaving 7 bases between. The CDR3 is 13 amino acids. This CDR3 reads CATSDPGSDTQYF. For the CDR3, the DNA is TGTGCCACCAGTGATCCCGGGTCAGATACGCAGTATTTT.